The T cell receptor (beta chain) under discussion was sequenced for a study of T-cell reconstitution after alpha-beta-depleted transplantation in children (dated by TCRdb to about 2016). Some background on the complete study: The study quantitatively tracked T-cell immune reconstitution after TCRalphabeta/CD19-depleted allogeneic hematopoietic cell transplantation in children using TCR repertoire profiling.

Based on the germline V gene, the CDR1 and CDR2 sequences are SGHRS and YFSETQ. V sheds 4 bases and J sheds 2 bases, leaving 9 bases between their ends. The CDR3 numbers 13 residues from cysteine through phenylalanine. The only DNA kept is the CDR3, 39 bases in frame from the first base. The library was prepared using PCR. These reads were obtained on an Illumina HiSeq 2500. TCR library preparation used molecular barcoding, with unique molecular identifiers applied to normalize quantification of the TCRbeta repertoire. The public reads were quality trimmed at Q25 with fastp and then assembled into clones with MiXCR by TCRdb, keeping productive beta chains. Each CDR3 protein appears once, grouped with its most common genes and DNA. The sample table holds some 200,000 distinct CDR3 sequences, of which 8% to 10% were seen once. The leading ten clones occupy about 6.2% of the sample. Many counts were recorded for this clonotype. There is no known antigen for this receptor. One base away there is no much larger clone; base qualities are not given.

Sequencing used PBMCs from the stem cell graft donor, obtained from the stem cell graft. The chain was built from TRBV5-1 and TRBJ2-5; the D gene remains uncertain. The origin of this receptor is a human donor who donated a stem cell graft to a child with acute lymphoblastic leukemia. The sequenced DNA is TGCGCCAGCAGCCCTGACGGACAAGAGACCCAGTACTTC. Its product reads: CASSPDGQETQYF.